This T cell receptor beta chain was sequenced during a study of PD-L1 blockade in urothelial cancer. Study as a whole: Samples came from 3 weeks, at the second dose, and 6 weeks into treatment.

Only in-frame clones appear in the TCRdb table, and some are missing; sequencing was by immunoSEQ multiplex PCR. The table includes 38,000 or so clones, around four fifths detected once. This clone has just one count. Documented time point: pretreatment peripheral blood. Germline V gene data show CDR1 as LGHNA and CDR2 as YSLEER. This CDR3 is built from 17 residues. After removal of 0 bases from V and 0 bases from J, the junction contained 5 bases not matched to a gene. The V call is TRBV4-3, the J call TRBJ2-3, with 8 bases matching TRBD2. The clonotype originates from an older man with urothelial cancer. Material: PBMCs, obtained around atezolizumab (anti-PD-L1) treatment. The CDR3 protein is CASSQETASGSTDTQYF. The CDR3 DNA follows: TGCGCCAGCAGCCAAGAGACGGCTAGCGGGAGCACAGATACGCAGTATTTT.